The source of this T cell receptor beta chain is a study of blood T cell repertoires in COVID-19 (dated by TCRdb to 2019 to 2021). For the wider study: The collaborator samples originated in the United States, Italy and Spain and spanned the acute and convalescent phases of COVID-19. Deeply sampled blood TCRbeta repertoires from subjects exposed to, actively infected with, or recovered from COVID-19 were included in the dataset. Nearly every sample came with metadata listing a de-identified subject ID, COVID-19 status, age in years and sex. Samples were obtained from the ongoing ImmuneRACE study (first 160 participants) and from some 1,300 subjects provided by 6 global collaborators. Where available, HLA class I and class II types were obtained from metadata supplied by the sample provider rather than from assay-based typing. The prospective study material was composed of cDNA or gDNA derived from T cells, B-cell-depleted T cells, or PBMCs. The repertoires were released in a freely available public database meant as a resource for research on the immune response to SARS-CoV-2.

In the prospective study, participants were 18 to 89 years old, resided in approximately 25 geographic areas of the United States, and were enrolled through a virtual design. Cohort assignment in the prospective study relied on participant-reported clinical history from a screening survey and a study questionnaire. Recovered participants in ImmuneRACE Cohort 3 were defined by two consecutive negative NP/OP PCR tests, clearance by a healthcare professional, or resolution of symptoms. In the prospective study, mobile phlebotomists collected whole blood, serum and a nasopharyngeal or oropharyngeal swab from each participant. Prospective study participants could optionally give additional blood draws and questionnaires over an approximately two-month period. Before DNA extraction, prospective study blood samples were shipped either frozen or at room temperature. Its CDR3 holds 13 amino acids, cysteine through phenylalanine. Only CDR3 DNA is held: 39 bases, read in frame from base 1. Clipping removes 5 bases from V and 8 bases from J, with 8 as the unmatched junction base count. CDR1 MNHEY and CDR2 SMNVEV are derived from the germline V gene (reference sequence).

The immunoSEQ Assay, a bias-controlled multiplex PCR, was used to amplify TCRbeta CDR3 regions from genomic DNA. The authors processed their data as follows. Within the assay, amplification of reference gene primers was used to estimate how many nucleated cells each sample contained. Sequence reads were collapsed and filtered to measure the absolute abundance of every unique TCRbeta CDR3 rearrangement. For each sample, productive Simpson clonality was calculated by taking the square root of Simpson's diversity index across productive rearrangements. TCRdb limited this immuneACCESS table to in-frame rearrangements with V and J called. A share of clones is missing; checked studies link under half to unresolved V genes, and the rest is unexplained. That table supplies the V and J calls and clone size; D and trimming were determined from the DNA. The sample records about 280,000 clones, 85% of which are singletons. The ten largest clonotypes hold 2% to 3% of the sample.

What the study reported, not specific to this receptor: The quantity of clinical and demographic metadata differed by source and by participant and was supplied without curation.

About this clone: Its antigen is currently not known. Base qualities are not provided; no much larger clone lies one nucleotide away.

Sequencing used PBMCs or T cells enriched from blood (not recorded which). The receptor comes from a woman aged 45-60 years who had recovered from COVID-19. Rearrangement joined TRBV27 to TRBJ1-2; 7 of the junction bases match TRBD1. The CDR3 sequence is CASSRRQGEGYTF. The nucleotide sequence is TGTGCCAGCAGTCGACGACAGGGAGAAGGCTACACCTTC.